The 32 T cell receptor beta chains reported below all come from one sample, sequenced in a study of T cells in Graves' hyperthyroidism and ophthalmopathy. TCR beta CDR3 sequences were amplified from RNA transcripts. The TCR CDR3 was amplified in a first-round RT-PCR using the HTBI primer set. TCRdb reanalysed the multiplex PCR reads using MiXCR and keeps one entry per CDR3 protein. The data show about 770,000 distinct CDR3 sequences, around 19% seen once. Sample: blood. The receptors stem from a woman in her fifties or sixties with Graves' hyperthyroidism that later progressed to Graves' ophthalmopathy.

In this sample, this clonotype turned up many times. This chain connects TRBV2 to TRBJ1-1, with D possibly being TRBD1 (6 bases). CDR3 length: 15 residues. V lost 7 bases and J lost 4, with 19 bases in between. Germline CDR1 is SNHLY and CDR2 is FYNNEI. The CDR3 nucleotides are TGTGCCAGCACCCTAGGCACAGGGCGGACCACTGAAGCTTTCTTT. The encoded protein is CASTLGTGRTTEAFF. Full variable domain (missing parts from reference TRBV2 and TRBJ1-1): EPEVTQTPSHQVTQMGQEVILRCVPISNHLYFYWYRQILGQKVEFLVSFYNNEISEKSEIFDDQFSVERPDGSNFTLKIRSTKLEDSAMYFCASTLGTGRTTEAFFGQGTRLTVV.

This clonotype came up many times. The CDR3 DNA reads TGTGCCAGCAGTTTTCGTATCACGGCACAGGCTGGCTACACCTTC. It yields the protein CASSFRITAQAGYTF. V usage is TRBV12-3 or TRBV12-4 and J usage is TRBJ1-2, with D tentatively TRBD1 (5 bases). The germline V and J ends were trimmed by 3 bases and 7 bases, with 18 bases remaining between them. The CDR3 totals 15 residues.

This clonotype was seen ten or more times. J is TRBJ1-1 and V is TRBV6-1; 9 bases line up with TRBD1. The CDR3 extends over 13 amino acids. Trimming removed 4 bases from V and 3 bases from J; junction bases left unmatched: 0. CDR1 and CDR2 from the germline V gene are MNHNS and SASEGT. The CDR3 DNA reads as TGTGCCAGCAGTGGGGACAGGGACACTGAAGCTTTCTTT. Its translation is CASSGDRDTEAFF.

In its sample, this clonotype was seen many times. The J gene is TRBJ1-1, the V gene TRBV13, with D tentatively TRBD1 (5 bases). This CDR3 is 15 amino acids long. Per the germline V gene, CDR1 is PRHDT and CDR2 is FYEKMQ (reference sequence). V lost 7 bases and J lost 1, with 16 bases in between. The CDR3 is CASTKGDLGNTEAFF. CDR3 nucleotide sequence: TGTGCCAGCACTAAAGGGGACCTGGGGAACACTGAAGCTTTCTTT.

This clonotype was seen ten or more times. This chain uses TRBV11-1 with TRBJ1-5; D call uncertain. This CDR3 spans 14 amino acids. In germline, CDR1 is SGHAT, CDR2 FQDESV (reference sequence). The V end was cut by 5 bases, the J end by 6 bases, with 14 bases between. CDR3 protein: CASSPRGWAQPQHF. The CDR3 DNA reads TGTGCCAGCAGCCCTAGAGGTTGGGCTCAGCCCCAGCATTTT.

This clonotype was recorded at least ten times. This rearrangement joins TRBV6-5 to TRBJ1-6, with 9 nucleotides matching TRBD1. The CDR3 loop spans 15 amino acids. Germline loops: CDR1 MNHEY, CDR2 SVGAGI. Trimming cost V 0 bases and J 8 bases; bases outside gene matches: 2. The CDR3 bases are TGTGCCAGCAGTTACTCGAGGACAGGGGATTCACCCCTCCACTTT. Encoded protein: CASSYSRTGDSPLHF.

The CDR3 loop is CSARAETAISGANVLTF. In DNA form, the CDR3 reads TGCAGTGCTAGAGCAGAGACTGCGATCTCTGGGGCCAACGTCCTGACTTTC. The J gene is TRBJ2-6, the V gene TRBV20-1, with D uncertain. Germline V gene sequence: CDR1 DFQATT, CDR2 SNEGSKA (reference sequence). This CDR3 has 17 residues. Trimming shortened V by 1 base and J by 0 bases, and 13 bases separated the two germline ends.

In its sample, this clonotype was seen many times. V usage is TRBV18 and J usage is TRBJ1-1, with D possibly TRBD1 on 6 matching bases. The length of the CDR3 is 16 residues. In germline, CDR1 is KGHSH, CDR2 LQKENI. V was cut by 2 bases and J by 1 base, with 14 bases left in between. CDR3 nucleotides: TGTGCCAGCTCACCAGGTCGGGGGCGCACGAACACTGAAGCTTTCTTT. Protein product: CASSPGRGRTNTEAFF.

This clonotype was seen at least ten times. This chain uses TRBV12-5 with TRBJ2-1; D ambiguous. Germline loops: CDR1 LGHNT, CDR2 FRNRAP. V was trimmed by 1 base and J by 0 bases, leaving 10 bases between them. This CDR3 has 16 amino acids. This CDR3 reads CASGLATISSYNEQFF. The CDR3 nucleotides read TGTGCTAGTGGTTTGGCAACAATAAGCTCCTACAATGAGCAGTTCTTC.

This clonotype was seen ten or more times. This rearrangement joins TRBV30 to TRBJ1-1, with D maybe TRBD1 (6 bases). The CDR3 is 13 residues long. Germline CDR1 and CDR2: GTSNPN and SVGIG (reference sequence). Trimming took off 3 bases at V and 0 bases at J, with 8 bases between the two ends. CDR3 nucleotides: TGTGCCTGGAGCGGACAGCTGAACACTGAAGCTTTCTTT. Protein product: CAWSGQLNTEAFF.

The rearrangement uses TRBV14 and TRBJ1-2; no clear D. There are 13 residues in the CDR3. Trimming took 1 base from V and 4 from J, leaving 7 bases between them. The germline gives CDR1 SGHDN, CDR2 FVKESK. CDR3: CASSQVDGYGYTF. The CDR3 bases are TGTGCCAGCAGCCAAGTCGACGGCTATGGCTACACCTTC.

This clonotype was recorded a few times. This chain joins TRBV6-2 or TRBV6-3 and TRBJ2-1; D ambiguous. This CDR3 is built from 17 residues. The germline gives CDR1 MNHEY, CDR2 SVGEGT. V was pared by 3 bases and J by 1 base, with 16 bases between. The CDR3 DNA follows: TGTGCCAGCAGTTATCCGAGATCGGTTAGATCCTACAATGAGCAGTTCTTC. The encoded protein is CASSYPRSVRSYNEQFF.

To note about this clonotype: This sequence may be a read error, since a much larger clone differs from it by one base. J is TRBJ2-1 and V is TRBV3-1, with TRBD1 matching over 8 bases. Per the germline V gene, CDR1 is LGHDT and CDR2 is YNNKEL (reference sequence). The CDR3 is made up of 15 amino acids. V shed 11 bases and J 2 bases; nucleotides not matched to a gene: 11. CDR3 sequence (DNA): TGTGCCCGCGGACGGACAGGGAACCCCTACAATGAGCAGTTCTTC. This sequence encodes CARGRTGNPYNEQFF.

The chain has TRBV2 and TRBJ1-6; D is possibly TRBD1 (5 bases). The V end was cut by 11 bases, the J end by 3 bases, with 11 bases between. The length of the CDR3 is 13 residues. Germline loops: CDR1 SNHLY, CDR2 FYNNEI. The CDR3 bases are TGTGCCGGAAACGGACACTATAATTCACCCCTCCACTTT. It yields the protein CAGNGHYNSPLHF.

This rearrangement joins TRBV7-3 to TRBJ2-1, with 13 nucleotides matching TRBD2. The germline gives CDR1 SGHTA, CDR2 FQGTGA. Germline trimming cut 5 bases from V and 7 bases from J; bases unmatched to any gene: 8. The CDR3 has 16 amino acids. The CDR3 spells CASSPRTSGGSNEQFF. CDR3 sequence (DNA): TGTGCCAGCAGCCCCCGGACTAGCGGGGGTTCGAATGAGCAGTTCTTC.

This clonotype was seen more than once but under ten times. The V gene is TRBV10-1, the J gene TRBJ2-1; D is perhaps TRBD1 (5 bases). Looked up from germline, CDR1 is WNHNN and CDR2 is SYGVQD (reference sequence). Trimming shortened V by 4 bases and J by 4 bases, and 5 bases separated the two germline ends. This CDR3 contains 12 residues. The CDR3 is CASSGQYNEQFF. CDR3 coding DNA: TGCGCCAGCAGTGGACAGTACAATGAGCAGTTCTTC.

The sample holds many counts of this clonotype. The chain employs TRBV9 and TRBJ1-1, with D hard to call. The CDR3 is 14 amino acids. The V gene's germline CDR1 is SGDLS and CDR2 YYNGEE. V was shortened by 0 bases and J by 5 bases, with 11 bases between the two germline ends. The CDR3 loop reads CASSVAEGWTEAFF. For the CDR3, the DNA is TGTGCCAGCAGCGTAGCGGAGGGATGGACTGAAGCTTTCTTT.

This clonotype has just a few counts. V gene TRBV9 combines with J gene TRBJ2-2; the match to TRBD1 covers 8 bases. CDR3 length equals 15 residues. Germline V lookup: CDR1 SGDLS, CDR2 YYNGEE. The trim removed 5 bases at V and 4 bases at J, leaving 7 bases unmatched. CDR3 in amino acids: CASRSGTGFTGELFF. In nucleotides, the CDR3 is TGTGCCAGCAGATCCGGGACAGGATTCACCGGGGAGCTGTTTTTT.

Comments on this clonotype: Given a far larger clone just one base away, this is likely a sequencing read error. Without the conserved terminal phenylalanine or tryptophan, this CDR3 likely stems from a read error. The chain uses TRBV12-3 or TRBV12-4 and TRBJ1-2; D possibly corresponds to TRBD1 (6 bases). V lost 0 bases and J 2 bases, leaving 7 bases between the germline ends. CDR3 size: 14 residues. The CDR3 sequence: CASSLAGQNYGYTL. As DNA, the CDR3 is TGTGCCAGCAGTTTAGCTGGACAGAACTATGGCTACACCCTC.

The V and J genes are TRBV5-6 and TRBJ2-7; D is perhaps TRBD1 (6 bases). The V and J ends lost 4 bases and 0 bases respectively, with 17 bases between them. Germline CDR1 is SGHDT and CDR2 is YYEEEE. This CDR3 contains 16 residues. The CDR3 sequence is CASSPPSFRGSYEQYF. CDR3 DNA sequence: TGTGCCAGCAGCCCCCCTTCCTTCAGGGGCTCCTACGAGCAGTACTTC.

At least ten counts were recorded for this clonotype. V gene TRBV18 combines with J gene TRBJ2-7, with D maybe TRBD1 (6 bases). The CDR3 is 15 amino acids. Per germline, CDR1 KGHSH and CDR2 LQKENI. V lost 2 bases and J lost 0, with 11 bases in between. The CDR3: CASSPFQGTSYEQYF. CDR3 DNA sequence: TGTGCCAGCTCACCATTCCAGGGGACCTCCTACGAGCAGTACTTC.

This clonotype was counted at least ten times. The chain employs TRBV30 and TRBJ2-1, with 10 bases matching TRBD2. CDR1 and CDR2 from the germline V gene are GTSNPN and SVGIG (reference sequence). This CDR3 has 18 residues. With 4 bases clipped from V and 0 bases from J, the junction kept 12 bases outside the gene matches. CDR3 amino acids: CAWTRGLAGVSSYNEQFF. DNA of the CDR3: TGTGCCTGGACCCGCGGCCTAGCGGGGGTAAGCTCCTACAATGAGCAGTTCTTC.

This clonotype has more than one count but fewer than ten. The chain has TRBV4-2 and TRBJ2-1, with 8 bases that match TRBD2. Per germline, CDR1 LGHNA and CDR2 YNFKEQ. The CDR3 spans 20 residues. The junction had 13 bases not matched to a gene; V was cut back by 0 bases and J by 0 bases. The chain's CDR3 is CASSQEPPRRGDISYNEQFF. The CDR3 nucleotides are TGTGCCAGCAGCCAAGAGCCCCCCCGGCGGGGGGATATCTCCTACAATGAGCAGTTCTTC.

This chain joins TRBV4-1 and TRBJ2-7, with D tentatively TRBD1 (6 bases). This CDR3 spans 15 amino acids. The germline V and J ends were trimmed by 1 base and 2 bases, with 12 bases remaining between them. Germline V lookup: CDR1 MGHRA, CDR2 YSYEKL. CDR3 amino acids: CASSQGTARPYEQYF. The DNA of the CDR3 is TGCGCCAGCAGCCAAGGGACAGCCCGTCCCTACGAGCAGTACTTC.

There are many counts of this clonotype. This sequence joins TRBV12-3 or TRBV12-4 and TRBJ2-4; TRBD2 aligns across 7 bases. The CDR3 contains 16 residues. V lost 7 bases, J lost 1 base, and 10 bases stayed unmatched. CDR3 in DNA: TGTGCCAGCACTCCTCGCGGGGGTGGTGCCAAAAACATTCAGTACTTC. It encodes CASTPRGGGAKNIQYF.

This rearrangement joins TRBV7-9 to TRBJ1-2; D ambiguous. The CDR3 runs 12 residues. V shed 5 bases and J shed 5 bases, with 9 bases lying between them. CDR1 is SEHNR, CDR2 FQNEAQ, per germline (reference sequence). CDR3 sequence: CASSQTEYGYTF. DNA for the CDR3: TGTGCCAGCAGCCAAACAGAGTATGGCTACACCTTC.

The V and J genes are TRBV5-8 and TRBJ2-3, with 7 bases fitting TRBD1. Germline CDR1 is SGHTS and CDR2 is YDEGEE. CDR3 length equals 15 residues. J gave up 2 bases and V 9 bases, and 12 bases lay outside the gene matches. CDR3 bases: TGTGCCACCTCGGGACAGCACTATTCCACAGATACGCAGTATTTT. Its protein product is CATSGQHYSTDTQYF. The full variable domain, with the rest looked up from reference TRBV5-8 and TRBJ2-3, is EAGVTQSPTHLIKTRGQQATLRCSPISGHTSVYWYQQALGLGLQFLLWYDEGEERNRGNFPPRFSGRQFPNYSSELNVNALELEDSALYLCATSGQHYSTDTQYFGPGTRLTVL.

This clonotype has just a few counts. The V and J genes are TRBV15 and TRBJ1-2; D gene unclear. Germline V gene sequence: CDR1 LNHNV, CDR2 YYDKDF (reference sequence). This CDR3 contains 12 residues. Trimming took off 4 bases at V and 4 bases at J, with 7 bases between the two ends. The CDR3 region has the DNA TGTGCCACCAGCAACAGTATCTATGGCTACACCTTC. Amino acids: CATSNSIYGYTF.

This clonotype showed up many times. V gene TRBV30 combines with J gene TRBJ2-7; TRBD1 agrees at 7 bases. CDR1 GTSNPN and CDR2 SVGIG come from the germline V gene (reference sequence). Trimming cost V 0 bases and J 0 bases; bases outside gene matches: 8. This CDR3 has 16 amino acids. The DNA of the CDR3 is TGTGCCTGGAGTGTACGGGGCAGGGGGTCCTCCTACGAGCAGTACTTC. This gives the protein CAWSVRGRGSSYEQYF.

The sample holds a few counts of this clonotype. The rearrangement links TRBV11-2 to TRBJ2-3; D is possibly TRBD2 (7 bases). CDR3 size: 14 residues. V was trimmed by 9 bases and J by 2 bases, leaving 15 bases between them. The V gene's germline CDR1 is SGHAT and CDR2 FQNNGV. CDR3 amino acids: CASSMAGATDTQYF. Here the CDR3 DNA reads TGTGCCAGTAGTATGGCGGGGGCCACAGATACGCAGTATTTT.

In this sample, this clonotype turned up many times. The chain carries TRBV20-1 and TRBJ1-2, with TRBD1 matching over 9 bases. Germline-derived CDR1 and CDR2 are DFQATT and SNEGSKA (reference sequence). Trimming cost V 3 bases and J 8 bases; bases outside gene matches: 10. This CDR3 has 14 amino acids. The CDR3 is CSASYRGRSAGYTF. CDR3 nucleotides: TGCAGTGCTAGTTACAGGGGGCGCAGCGCGGGCTACACCTTC.

This clonotype appeared many times. The chain uses TRBV2 and TRBJ1-1, with 8 bases that match TRBD1. Germline loops: CDR1 SNHLY, CDR2 FYNNEI. The V segment lost 3 bases and the J segment 3 bases; nucleotides outside the gene matches: 0. CDR3 length: 13 amino acids. CDR3 protein: CASSEDRDTEAFF. In DNA form, the CDR3 reads TGTGCCAGCAGTGAGGACAGGGACACTGAAGCTTTCTTT.